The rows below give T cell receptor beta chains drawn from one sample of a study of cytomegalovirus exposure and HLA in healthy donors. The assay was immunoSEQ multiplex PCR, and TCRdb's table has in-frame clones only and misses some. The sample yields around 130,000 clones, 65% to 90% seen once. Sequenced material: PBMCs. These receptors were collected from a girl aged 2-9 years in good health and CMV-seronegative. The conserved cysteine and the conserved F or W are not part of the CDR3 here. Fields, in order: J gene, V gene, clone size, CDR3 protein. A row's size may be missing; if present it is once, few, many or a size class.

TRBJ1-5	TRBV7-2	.	ASSPYNQPQH
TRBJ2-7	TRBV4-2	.	ASSQGLEAYEQY
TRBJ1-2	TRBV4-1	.	ASSQLQGRDGYT
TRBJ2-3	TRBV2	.	ASSGQLQGAASIAGSSDTQY
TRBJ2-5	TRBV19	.	ASSGGRQETQY
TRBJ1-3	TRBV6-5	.	ASSLGQGGNTIY
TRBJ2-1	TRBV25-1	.	ASRGTSGLSSYNEQF
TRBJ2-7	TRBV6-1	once	ASSETGGEKQY
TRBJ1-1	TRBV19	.	ASSISGRGTEAF
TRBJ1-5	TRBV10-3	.	AISEGSGDQPQH